Sequencing of this TCR beta chain was carried out in a study of blood T cells in healthy people across ages. Study-wide results and limits: Those diversity estimates obtained from one million T cells were thought to be underestimates.

From germline, CDR1 is SQVTM and CDR2 ANQGSEA. This CDR3 is 13 amino acids long. V was trimmed by 6 bases and J by 6 bases, leaving 15 bases between them. This clonotype was seen more than once but under ten times. The target antigen is unknown. Primers used in a second PCR of about 6 to 11 cycles were a sample-barcoded 5' primer and a J-beta primer mix. Each cDNA molecule was tagged by a template-switch adaptor that had 12 random nucleotides. TCRdb reanalysed the 5' RACE reads using MiXCR and keeps one entry per CDR3 protein. The sample has 1.5 million to 2 million distinct CDR3 sequences, just under 50% seen once.

The specimen sequenced was blood. The V call is TRBV29-1, the J call TRBJ2-1, with D perhaps matching TRBD1 (5 bases). The source is a woman in her forties in good health. DNA for the CDR3: TGCAGCGTCGACCCTACAGGAATCAATGAGCAGTTCTTC. Residues: CSVDPTGINEQFF.